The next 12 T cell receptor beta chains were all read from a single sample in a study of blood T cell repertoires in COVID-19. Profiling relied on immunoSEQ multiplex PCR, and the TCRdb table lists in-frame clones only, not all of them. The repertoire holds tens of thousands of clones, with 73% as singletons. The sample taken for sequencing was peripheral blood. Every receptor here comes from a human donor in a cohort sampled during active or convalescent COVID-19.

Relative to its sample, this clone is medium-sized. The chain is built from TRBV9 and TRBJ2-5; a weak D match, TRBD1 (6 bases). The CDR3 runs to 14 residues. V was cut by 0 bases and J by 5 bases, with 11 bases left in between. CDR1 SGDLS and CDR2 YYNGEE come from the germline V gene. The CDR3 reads CASSVDRVEETQYF. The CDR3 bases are TGTGCCAGCAGCGTAGACAGGGTCGAGGAGACCCAGTACTTC.

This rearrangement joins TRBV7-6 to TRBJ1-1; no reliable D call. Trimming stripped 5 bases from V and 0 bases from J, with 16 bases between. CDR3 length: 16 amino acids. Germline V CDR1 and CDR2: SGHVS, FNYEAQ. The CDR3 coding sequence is TGTGCCAGCAGCATCGCAGGCAGGAAATTGAACACTGAAGCTTTCTTT. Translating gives CASSIAGRKLNTEAFF.

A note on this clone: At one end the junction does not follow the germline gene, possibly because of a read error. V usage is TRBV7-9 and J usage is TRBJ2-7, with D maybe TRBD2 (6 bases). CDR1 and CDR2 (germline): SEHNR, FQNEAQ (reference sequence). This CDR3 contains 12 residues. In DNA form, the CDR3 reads TGTGCCAGCAGGTCCCCGGCGGAGGGCGAAAACTTC. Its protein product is CASRSPAEGENF.

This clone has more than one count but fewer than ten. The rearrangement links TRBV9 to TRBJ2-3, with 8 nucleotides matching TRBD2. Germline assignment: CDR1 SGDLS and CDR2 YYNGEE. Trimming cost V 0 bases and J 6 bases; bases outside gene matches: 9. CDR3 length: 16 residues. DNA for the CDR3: TGTGCCAGCAGCGTAGATTGGCGGGGGGCTGGGGATACGCAGTATTTT. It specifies CASSVDWRGAGDTQYF. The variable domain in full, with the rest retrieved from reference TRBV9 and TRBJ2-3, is DSGVTQTPKHLITATGQRVTLRCSPRSGDLSVYWYQQSLDQGLQFLIQYYNGEERAKGNILERFSAQQFPDLHSELNLSSLELGDSALYFCASSVDWRGAGDTQYFGPGTRLTVL.

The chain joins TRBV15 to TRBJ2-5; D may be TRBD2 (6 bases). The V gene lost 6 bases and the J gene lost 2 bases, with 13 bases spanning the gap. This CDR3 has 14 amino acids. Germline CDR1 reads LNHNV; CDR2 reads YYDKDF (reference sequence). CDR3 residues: CATRASAIQETQYF. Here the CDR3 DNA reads TGTGCCACCAGGGCTAGCGCGATTCAAGAGACCCAGTACTTC.

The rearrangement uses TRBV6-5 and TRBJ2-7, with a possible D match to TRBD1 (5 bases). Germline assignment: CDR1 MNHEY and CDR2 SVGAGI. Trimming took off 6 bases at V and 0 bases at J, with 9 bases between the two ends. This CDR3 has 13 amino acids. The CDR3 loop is CASRKTASYEQYF. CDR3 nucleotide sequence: TGTGCCAGCAGAAAGACAGCCTCCTACGAGCAGTACTTC.

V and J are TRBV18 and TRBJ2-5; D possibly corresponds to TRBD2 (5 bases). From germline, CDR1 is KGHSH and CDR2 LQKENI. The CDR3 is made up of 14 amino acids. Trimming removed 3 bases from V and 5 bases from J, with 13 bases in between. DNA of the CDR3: TGTGCCAGCTCACCCTCCCGGGGAACGGAGACCCAGTACTTC. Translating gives CASSPSRGTETQYF.

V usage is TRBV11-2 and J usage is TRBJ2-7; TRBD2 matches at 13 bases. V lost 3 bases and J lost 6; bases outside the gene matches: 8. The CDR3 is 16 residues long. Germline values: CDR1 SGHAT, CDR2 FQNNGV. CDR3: CASSFSGLAGVTEQYF. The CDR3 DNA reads TGTGCCAGCAGCTTTTCTGGACTAGCGGGAGTTACCGAGCAGTACTTC. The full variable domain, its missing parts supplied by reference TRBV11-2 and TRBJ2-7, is EAGVAQSPRYKIIEKRQSVAFWCNPISGHATLYWYQQILGQGPKLLIQFQNNGVVDDSQLPKDRFSAERLKGVDSTLKIQPAKLEDSAVYLCASSFSGLAGVTEQYFGPGTRLTVT.

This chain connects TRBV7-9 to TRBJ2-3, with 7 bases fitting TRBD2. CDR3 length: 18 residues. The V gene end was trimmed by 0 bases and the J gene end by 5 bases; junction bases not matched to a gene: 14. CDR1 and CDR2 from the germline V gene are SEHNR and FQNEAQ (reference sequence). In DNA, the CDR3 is TGTGCCAGCAGCTTAGCTTCCGCCTCCATGTGGGGGGGAGATACGCAGTATTTT. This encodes CASSLASASMWGGDTQYF.

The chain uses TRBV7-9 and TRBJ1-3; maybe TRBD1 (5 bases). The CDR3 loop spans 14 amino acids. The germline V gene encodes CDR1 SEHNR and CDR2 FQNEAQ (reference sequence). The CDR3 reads CASAGPLTGNTIYF. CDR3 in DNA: TGTGCAAGCGCAGGGCCCTTGACAGGAAACACCATATATTTT.

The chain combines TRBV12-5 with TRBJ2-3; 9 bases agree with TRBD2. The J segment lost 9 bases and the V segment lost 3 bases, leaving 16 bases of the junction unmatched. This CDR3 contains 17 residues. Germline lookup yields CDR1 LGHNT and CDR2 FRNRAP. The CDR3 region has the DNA TGTGCTAGTGGTTTAGAGTTCGTTAGCGGGAGACTAGTAACGCAGTATTTT. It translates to CASGLEFVSGRLVTQYF.

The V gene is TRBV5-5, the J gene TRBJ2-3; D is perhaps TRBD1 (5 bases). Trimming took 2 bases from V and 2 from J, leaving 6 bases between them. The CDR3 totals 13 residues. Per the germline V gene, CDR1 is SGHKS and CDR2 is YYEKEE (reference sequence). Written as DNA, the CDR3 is TGTGCCAGCAGCTTCAGGGACACAGATACGCAGTATTTT. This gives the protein CASSFRDTDTQYF. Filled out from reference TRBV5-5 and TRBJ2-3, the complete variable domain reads DAGVTQSPTHLIKTRGQQVTLRCSPISGHKSVSWYQQVLGQGPQFIFQYYEKEERGRGNFPDRFSARQFPNYSSELNVNALLLGDSALYLCASSFRDTDTQYFGPGTRLTVL.